This T cell receptor beta chain was profiled in a study of glioma-infiltrating T cells after dendritic cell vaccination. Turning to the study itself: Between about 2002 and 2012, patients got autologous tumor lysate-pulsed dendritic cell vaccines.

Primers: 60 V beta forward and 13 J beta reverse. Clones were sequenced by immunoSEQ multiplex PCR, and TCRdb holds only the in-frame ones, with some missing. The profile shows roughly 100,000 clones, roughly four fifths of them singletons. PBMC sampling occurred before vaccination, two weeks after the third dose, and at progression. With respect to this clone: As yet, its antigen is unknown.

Study-wide results and caveats: The cohort had few patients with full blood and tumor sets.

The CDR3 is 12 residues long. V lost 2 bases and J 7 bases, leaving 11 bases between the germline ends. Germline V lookup: CDR1 SQVTM, CDR2 ANQGSEA. The genes are TRBV29-1 and TRBJ1-2; no clear D gene. This specimen consisted of blood, obtained before dendritic cell vaccination. The TCR was taken from a human donor with glioblastoma. CDR3 region: CSVESEGGGYTF. The CDR3 DNA reads TGCAGCGTTGAATCTGAGGGAGGTGGCTACACCTTC.